Described below is a single T cell receptor (beta chain) sequence and its context. Its cognate antigen is unknown. The record originates from a study of shared clonotypes between healthy human individuals. Regarding the study as a whole: Generation probability values for non-shared clonotypes were lower than those for clonotypes shared by all four donors.

Clones were sequenced by immunoSEQ multiplex PCR, and TCRdb holds only the in-frame ones, with some missing. The sample includes about 2.4 million clones, approximately 93% of them seen just once. The sequenced sample was naive CD4+ T cells from PBMCs. The subset was: CD45RA+ positively selected. This receptor was taken from a man aged 18 to 35 in good health. Some clones in this sample may be carry-over from other donors' samples.

Here the CDR3 DNA reads TGTGCCAGCAGTTTACCCCCGGGACTAGCTTTATACGAGCAGTACTTC. Translated: CASSLPPGLALYEQYF. This sequence joins TRBV28 and TRBJ2-7; TRBD2 aligns across 9 bases. The germline V gene has CDR1 MDHEN and CDR2 SYDVKM. The CDR3 is 16 amino acids. After removal of 2 bases from V and 4 bases from J, the junction contained 9 bases not matched to a gene.